This record covers a single T cell receptor (beta chain). Its antigen is still unknown. This sample was taken from a study of T cell repertoires in cytomegalovirus infection. Study-level information: Matching HLA type and CMV infection were both indicated by public TCR beta signatures.

TCRdb re-analysed the reads in MiXCR, keeping a single row per CDR3 protein. The data show approximately 390,000 distinct CDR3 sequences, roughly 36% seen once. Study-level findings and limits: Cumulative public TCR beta family frequency identified CMV carriers with the relevant HLA.

The germline V gene has CDR1 SGHNT and CDR2 YYREEE (reference sequence). Trimming removed 1 base from V and 2 bases from J, with 15 bases in between. The CDR3 has 16 residues. The chain employs TRBV5-4 and TRBJ1-2, with D possibly matching TRBD1 (5 bases). The source of this sequence is a human donor in good health (CMV status not recorded). Some clones in this sample may be carry-over from other donors' samples. Sample: cultured PBMCs, taken from culture after CMV antigen stimulation. The CDR3 region is CASSLPGRRGNYGYTF. In nucleotides, the CDR3 is TGTGCCAGCAGCTTGCCAGGGAGAAGAGGGAACTATGGCTACACCTTC.